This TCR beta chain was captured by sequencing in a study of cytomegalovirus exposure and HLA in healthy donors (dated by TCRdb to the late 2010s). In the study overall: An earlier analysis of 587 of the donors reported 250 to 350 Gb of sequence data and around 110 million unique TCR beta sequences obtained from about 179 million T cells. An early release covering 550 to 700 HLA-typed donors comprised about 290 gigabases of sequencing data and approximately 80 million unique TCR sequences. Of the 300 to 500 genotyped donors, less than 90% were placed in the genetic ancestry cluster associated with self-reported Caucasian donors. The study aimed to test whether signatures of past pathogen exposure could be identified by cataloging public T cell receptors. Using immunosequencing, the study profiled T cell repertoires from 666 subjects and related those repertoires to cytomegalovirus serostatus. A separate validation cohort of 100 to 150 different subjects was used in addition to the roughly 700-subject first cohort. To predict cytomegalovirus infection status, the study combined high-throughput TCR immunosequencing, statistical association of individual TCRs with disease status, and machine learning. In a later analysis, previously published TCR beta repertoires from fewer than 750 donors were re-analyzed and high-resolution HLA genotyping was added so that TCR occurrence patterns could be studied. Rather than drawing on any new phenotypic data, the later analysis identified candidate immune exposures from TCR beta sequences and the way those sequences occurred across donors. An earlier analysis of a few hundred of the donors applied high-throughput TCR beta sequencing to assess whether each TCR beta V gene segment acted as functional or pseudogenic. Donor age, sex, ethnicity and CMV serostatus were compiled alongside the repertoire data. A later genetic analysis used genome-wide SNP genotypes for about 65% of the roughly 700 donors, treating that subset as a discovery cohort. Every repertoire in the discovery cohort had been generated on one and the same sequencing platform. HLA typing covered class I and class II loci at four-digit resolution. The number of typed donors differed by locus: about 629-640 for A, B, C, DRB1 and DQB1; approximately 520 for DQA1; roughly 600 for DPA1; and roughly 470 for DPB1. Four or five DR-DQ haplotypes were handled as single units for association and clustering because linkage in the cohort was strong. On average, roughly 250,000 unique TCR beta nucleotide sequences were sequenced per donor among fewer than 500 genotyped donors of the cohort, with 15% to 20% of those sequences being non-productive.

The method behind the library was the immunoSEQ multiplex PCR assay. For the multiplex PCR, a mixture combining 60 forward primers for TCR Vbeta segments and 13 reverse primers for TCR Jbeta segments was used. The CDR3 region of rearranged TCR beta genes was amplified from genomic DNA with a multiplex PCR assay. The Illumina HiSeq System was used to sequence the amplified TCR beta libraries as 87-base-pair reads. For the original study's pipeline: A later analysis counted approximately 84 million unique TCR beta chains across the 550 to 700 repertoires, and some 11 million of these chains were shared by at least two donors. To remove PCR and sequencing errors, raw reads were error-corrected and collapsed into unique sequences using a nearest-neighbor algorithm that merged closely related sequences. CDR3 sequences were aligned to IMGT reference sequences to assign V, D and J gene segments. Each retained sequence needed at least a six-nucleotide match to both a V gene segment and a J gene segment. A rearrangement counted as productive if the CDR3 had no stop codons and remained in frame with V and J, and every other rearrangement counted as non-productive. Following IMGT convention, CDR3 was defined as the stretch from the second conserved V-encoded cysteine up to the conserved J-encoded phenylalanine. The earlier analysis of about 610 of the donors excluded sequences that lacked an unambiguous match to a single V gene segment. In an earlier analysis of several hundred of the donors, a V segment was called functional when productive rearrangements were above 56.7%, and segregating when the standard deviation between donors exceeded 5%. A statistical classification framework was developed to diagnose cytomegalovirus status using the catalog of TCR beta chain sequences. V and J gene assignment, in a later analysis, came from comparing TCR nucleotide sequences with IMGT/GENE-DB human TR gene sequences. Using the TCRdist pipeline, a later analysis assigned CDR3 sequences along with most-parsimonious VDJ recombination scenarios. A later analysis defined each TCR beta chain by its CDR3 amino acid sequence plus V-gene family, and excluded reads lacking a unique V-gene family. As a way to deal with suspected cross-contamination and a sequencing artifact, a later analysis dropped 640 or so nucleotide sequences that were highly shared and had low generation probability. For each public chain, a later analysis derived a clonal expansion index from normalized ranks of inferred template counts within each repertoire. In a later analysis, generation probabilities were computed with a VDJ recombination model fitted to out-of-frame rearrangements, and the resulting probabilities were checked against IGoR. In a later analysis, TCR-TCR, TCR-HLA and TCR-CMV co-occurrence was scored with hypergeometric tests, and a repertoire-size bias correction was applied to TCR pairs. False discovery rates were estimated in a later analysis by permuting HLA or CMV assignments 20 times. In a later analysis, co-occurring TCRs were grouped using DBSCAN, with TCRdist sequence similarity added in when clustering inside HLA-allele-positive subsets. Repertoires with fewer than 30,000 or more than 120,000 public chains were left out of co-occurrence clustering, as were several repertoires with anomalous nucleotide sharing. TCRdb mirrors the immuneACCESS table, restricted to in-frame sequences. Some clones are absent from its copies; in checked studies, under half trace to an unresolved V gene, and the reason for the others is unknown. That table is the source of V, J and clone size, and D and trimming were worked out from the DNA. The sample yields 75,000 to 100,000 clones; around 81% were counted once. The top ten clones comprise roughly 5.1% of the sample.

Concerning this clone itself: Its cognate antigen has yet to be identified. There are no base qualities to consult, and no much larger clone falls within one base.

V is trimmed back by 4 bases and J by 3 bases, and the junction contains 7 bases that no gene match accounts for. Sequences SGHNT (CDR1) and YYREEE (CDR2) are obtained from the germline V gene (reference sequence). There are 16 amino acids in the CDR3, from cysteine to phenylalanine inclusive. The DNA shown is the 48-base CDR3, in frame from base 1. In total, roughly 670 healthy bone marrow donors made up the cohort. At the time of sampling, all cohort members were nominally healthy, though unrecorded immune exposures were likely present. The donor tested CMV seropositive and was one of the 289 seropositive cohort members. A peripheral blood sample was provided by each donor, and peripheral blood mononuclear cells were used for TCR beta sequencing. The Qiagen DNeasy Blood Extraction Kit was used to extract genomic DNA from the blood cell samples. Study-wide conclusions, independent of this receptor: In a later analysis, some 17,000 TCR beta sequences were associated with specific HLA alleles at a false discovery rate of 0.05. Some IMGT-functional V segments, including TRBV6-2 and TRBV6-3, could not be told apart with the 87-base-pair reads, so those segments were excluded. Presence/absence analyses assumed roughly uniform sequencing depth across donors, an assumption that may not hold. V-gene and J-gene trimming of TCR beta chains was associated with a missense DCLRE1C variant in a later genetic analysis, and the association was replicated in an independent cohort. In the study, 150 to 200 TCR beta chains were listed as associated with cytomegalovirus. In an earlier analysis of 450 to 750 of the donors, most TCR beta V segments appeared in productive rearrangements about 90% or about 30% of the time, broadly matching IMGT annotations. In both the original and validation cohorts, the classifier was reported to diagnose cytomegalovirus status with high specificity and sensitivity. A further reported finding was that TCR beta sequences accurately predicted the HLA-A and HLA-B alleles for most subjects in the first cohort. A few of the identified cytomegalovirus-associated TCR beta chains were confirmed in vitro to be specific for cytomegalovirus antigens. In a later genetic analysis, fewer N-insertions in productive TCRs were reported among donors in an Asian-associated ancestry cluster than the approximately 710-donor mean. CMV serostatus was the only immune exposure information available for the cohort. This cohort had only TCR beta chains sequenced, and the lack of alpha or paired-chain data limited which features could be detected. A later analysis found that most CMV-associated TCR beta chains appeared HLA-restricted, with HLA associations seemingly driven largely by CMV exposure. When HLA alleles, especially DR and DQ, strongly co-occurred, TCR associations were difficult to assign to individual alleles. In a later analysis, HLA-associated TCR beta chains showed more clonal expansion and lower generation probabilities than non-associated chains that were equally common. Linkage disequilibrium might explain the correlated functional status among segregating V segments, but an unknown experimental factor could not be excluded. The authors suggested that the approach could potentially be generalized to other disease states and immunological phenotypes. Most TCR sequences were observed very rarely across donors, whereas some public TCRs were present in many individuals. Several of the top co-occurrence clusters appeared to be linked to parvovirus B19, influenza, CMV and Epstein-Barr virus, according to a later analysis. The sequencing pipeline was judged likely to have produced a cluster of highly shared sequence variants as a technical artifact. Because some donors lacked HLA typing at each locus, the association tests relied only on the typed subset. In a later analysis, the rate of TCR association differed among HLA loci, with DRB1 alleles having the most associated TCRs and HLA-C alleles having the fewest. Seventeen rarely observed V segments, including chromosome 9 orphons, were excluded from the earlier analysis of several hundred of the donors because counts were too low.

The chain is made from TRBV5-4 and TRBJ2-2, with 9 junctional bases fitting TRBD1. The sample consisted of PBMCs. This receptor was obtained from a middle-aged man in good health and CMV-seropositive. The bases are TGTGCCAGCAGCCAAGATCGGACAGGGGACACCGGGGAGCTGTTTTTT. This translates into CASSQDRTGDTGELFF.